These 3 T cell receptor beta chains came from one sample sequenced in a study of vaccination effects on CD4 cells after COVID-19. Sequencing in the ViraFEST assay came after antigen-specific CD4+ T cells had been expanded with viral peptide pools, which were used to stimulate PBMC. Between days 9 and 11 of culture, CD4+ T cells were separated out. These receptors have no identified antigens. Assay used: immunoSEQ multiplex PCR; TCRdb lists only in-frame clones, some missing. In the table there are over 20,000 clones, around 70% of which are singletons. The specimen was CD4+ T cells from PBMCs cultured with HCoV-229E spike peptides, collected before COVID-19 vaccination. Source of these receptors: a human donor who received a COVID-19 vaccine.

This chain uses TRBV13 with TRBJ2-7; TRBD1 matches 7 bases. J gave up 0 bases and V 0 bases, and 8 bases lay outside the gene matches. CDR1 is PRHDT and CDR2 is FYEKMQ in the germline V gene (reference sequence). The CDR3 runs 17 residues. The CDR3 region has the DNA TGTGCCAGCAGCTTAGGCCGTGGACAGGCGAGCTCCTACGAGCAGTACTTC. Encoded protein: CASSLGRGQASSYEQYF. Full variable domain (rest looked up from reference TRBV13 and TRBJ2-7): AAGVIQSPRHLIKEKRETATLKCYPIPRHDTVYWYQQGPGQDPQFLISFYEKMQSDKGSIPDRFSAQQFSDYHSELNMSSLELGDSALYFCASSLGRGQASSYEQYFGPGTRLTVT.

This clone was recorded once. The V gene is TRBV5-6, the J gene TRBJ2-5; TRBD1 or TRBD2 may be the D gene (5 bases each). This CDR3 comprises 14 residues. Looked up from germline, CDR1 is SGHDT and CDR2 is YYEEEE. Trimming left V 0 bases short and J 8 bases short, with 14 bases between. CDR3 sequence reads: CASSLVRGQGTQYF. CDR3 coding DNA: TGTGCCAGCAGCTTGGTCCGGGGCCAAGGAACCCAGTACTTC.

The chain combines TRBV15 with TRBJ1-5; TRBD1 is a possible D gene (5 bases). CDR3 size: 15 residues. Germline lookup yields CDR1 LNHNV and CDR2 YYDKDF (reference sequence). V lost 0 bases, J lost 5 bases, and 11 bases lay in between. CDR3 sequence reads: CATSRDLQGHQPQHF. As DNA, the CDR3 is TGTGCCACCAGCAGAGATCTCCAGGGACATCAGCCCCAGCATTTT.